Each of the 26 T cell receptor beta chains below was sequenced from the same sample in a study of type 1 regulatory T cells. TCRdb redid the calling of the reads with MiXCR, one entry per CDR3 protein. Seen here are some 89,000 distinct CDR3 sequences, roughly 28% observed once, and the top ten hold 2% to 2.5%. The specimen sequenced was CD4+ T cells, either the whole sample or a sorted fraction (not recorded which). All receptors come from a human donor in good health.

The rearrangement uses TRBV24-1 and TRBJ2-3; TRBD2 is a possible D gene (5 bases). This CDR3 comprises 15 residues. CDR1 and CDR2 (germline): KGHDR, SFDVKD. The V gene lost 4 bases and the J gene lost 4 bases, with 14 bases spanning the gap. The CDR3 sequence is CATSETETTSDTQYF. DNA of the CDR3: TGTGCCACCAGTGAGACGGAGACTACATCAGATACGCAGTATTTT.

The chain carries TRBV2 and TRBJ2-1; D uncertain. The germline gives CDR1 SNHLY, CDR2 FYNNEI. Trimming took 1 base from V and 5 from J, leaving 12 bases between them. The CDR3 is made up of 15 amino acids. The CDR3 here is CASSEVRPPNNEQFF. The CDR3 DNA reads TGTGCCAGCAGTGAAGTGAGACCCCCCAACAATGAGCAGTTCTTC.

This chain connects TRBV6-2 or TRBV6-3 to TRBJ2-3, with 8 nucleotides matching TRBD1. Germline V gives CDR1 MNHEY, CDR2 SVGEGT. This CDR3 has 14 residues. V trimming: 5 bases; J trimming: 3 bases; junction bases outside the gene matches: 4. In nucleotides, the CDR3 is TGTGCCAGCAGTCAGGGGGCGACTACAGATACGCAGTATTTT. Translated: CASSQGATTDTQYF.

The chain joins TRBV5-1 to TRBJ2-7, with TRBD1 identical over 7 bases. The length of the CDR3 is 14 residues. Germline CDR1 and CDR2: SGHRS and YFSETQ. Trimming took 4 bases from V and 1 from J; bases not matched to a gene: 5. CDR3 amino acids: CASSPSTGSYEQYF. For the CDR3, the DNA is TGCGCCAGCAGCCCGTCGACAGGGTCCTACGAGCAGTACTTC. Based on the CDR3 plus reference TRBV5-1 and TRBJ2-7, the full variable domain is KAGVTQTPRYLIKTRGQQVTLSCSPISGHRSVSWYQQTPGQGLQFLFEYFSETQRNKGNFPGRFSGRQFSNSRSEMNVSTLELGDSALYLCASSPSTGSYEQYFGPGTRLTVT.

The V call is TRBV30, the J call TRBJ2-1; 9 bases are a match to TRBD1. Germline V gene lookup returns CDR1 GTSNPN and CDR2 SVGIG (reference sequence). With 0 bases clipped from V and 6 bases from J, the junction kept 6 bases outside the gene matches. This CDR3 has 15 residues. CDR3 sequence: CAWSVRQGEGNEQFF. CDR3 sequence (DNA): TGTGCCTGGAGTGTAAGACAGGGGGAAGGCAATGAGCAGTTCTTC. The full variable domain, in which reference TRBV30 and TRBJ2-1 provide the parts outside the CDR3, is SQTIHQWPATLVQPVGSPLSLECTVEGTSNPNLYWYRQAAGRGLQLLFYSVGIGQISSEVPQNLSASRPQDRQFILSSKKLLLSDSGFYLCAWSVRQGEGNEQFFGPGTRLTVL.

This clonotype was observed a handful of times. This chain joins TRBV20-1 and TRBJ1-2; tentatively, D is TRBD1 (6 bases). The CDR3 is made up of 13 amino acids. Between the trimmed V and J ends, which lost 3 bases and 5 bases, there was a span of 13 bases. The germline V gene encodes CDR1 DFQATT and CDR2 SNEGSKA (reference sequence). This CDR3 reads CSASTGTLYGYTF. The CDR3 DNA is TGCAGTGCTAGCACGGGGACACTGTATGGCTACACCTTC.

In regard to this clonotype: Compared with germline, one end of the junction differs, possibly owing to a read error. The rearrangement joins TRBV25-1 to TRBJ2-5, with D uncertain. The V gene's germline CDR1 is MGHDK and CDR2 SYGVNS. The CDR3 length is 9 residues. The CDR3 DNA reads TGTGCCAGCGGAGAGATCCAGTACTTC. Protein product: CASGEIQYF.

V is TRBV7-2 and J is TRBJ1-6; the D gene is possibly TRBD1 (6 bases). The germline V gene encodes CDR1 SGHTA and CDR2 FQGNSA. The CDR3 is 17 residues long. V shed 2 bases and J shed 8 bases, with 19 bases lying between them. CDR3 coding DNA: TGTGCCAGCAGCTTAATTGGGGTCCGGGACACCTATTCACCCCTCCACTTT. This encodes CASSLIGVRDTYSPLHF.

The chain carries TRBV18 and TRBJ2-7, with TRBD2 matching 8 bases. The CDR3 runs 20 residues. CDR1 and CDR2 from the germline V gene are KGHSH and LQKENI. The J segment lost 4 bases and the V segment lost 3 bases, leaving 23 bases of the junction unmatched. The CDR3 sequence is CASSPLGPHIAGSNVYEQYF. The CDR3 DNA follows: TGTGCCAGCTCACCGCTCGGGCCTCACATAGCGGGAAGTAATGTGTACGAGCAGTACTTC.

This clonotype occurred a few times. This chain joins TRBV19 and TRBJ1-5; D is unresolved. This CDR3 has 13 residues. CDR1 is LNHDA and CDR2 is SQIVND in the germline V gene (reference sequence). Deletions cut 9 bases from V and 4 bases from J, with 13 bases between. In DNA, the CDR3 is TGTGCCAGCGAATATGCCGCGAATCAGCCCCAGCATTTT. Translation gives CASEYAANQPQHF.

The DNA for the CDR3 is TGTGCCAGCAGCCCAAGTAGCGGAACCGGGGAGCTGTTTTTT. As protein: CASSPSSGTGELFF. The V call is TRBV11-2, the J call TRBJ2-2; TRBD2 might be the D (6 bases). CDR3 size: 14 residues. Germline-derived CDR1 and CDR2 are SGHAT and FQNNGV. Trimming took 5 bases from V and 5 from J, leaving 12 bases between them.

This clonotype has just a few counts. CDR3 nucleotides: TGTGCCAGTAATGTAGCGGGAGGGCCGGATACGCAGTATTTT. Translating gives CASNVAGGPDTQYF. The chain combines TRBV19 with TRBJ2-3; TRBD2 matches 11 bases. The CDR3 sequence is 14 residues long. The V gene end was trimmed by 7 bases and the J gene end by 6 bases; junction bases not matched to a gene: 6. CDR1 is LNHDA and CDR2 is SQIVND in the germline V gene (reference sequence). Variable domain in full (rest from reference TRBV19 and TRBJ2-3): DGGITQSPKYLFRKEGQNVTLSCEQNLNHDAMYWYRQDPGQGLRLIYYSQIVNDFQKGDIAEGYSVSREKKESFPLTVTSAQKNPTAFYLCASNVAGGPDTQYFGPGTRLTVL.

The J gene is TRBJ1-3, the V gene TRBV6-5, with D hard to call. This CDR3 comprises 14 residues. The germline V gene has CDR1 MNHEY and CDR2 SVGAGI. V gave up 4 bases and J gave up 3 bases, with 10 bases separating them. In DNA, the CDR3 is TGTGCCAGCAGTTTGGAGGGAAGTGGAAACACCATATATTTT. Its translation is CASSLEGSGNTIYF.

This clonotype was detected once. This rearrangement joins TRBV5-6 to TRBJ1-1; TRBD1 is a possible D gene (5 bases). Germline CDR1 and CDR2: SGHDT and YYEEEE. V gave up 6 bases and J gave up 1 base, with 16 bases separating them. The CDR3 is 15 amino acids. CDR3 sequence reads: CASTTPRVENTEAFF. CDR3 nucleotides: TGTGCCAGCACCACGCCCAGGGTTGAGAACACTGAAGCTTTCTTT.

This chain's CDR3 is CSARAAWRSGTDTQYF. Written as DNA, the CDR3 is TGCAGTGCTAGAGCGGCTTGGCGGAGTGGCACAGATACGCAGTATTTT. The gene calls are TRBV20-1 and TRBJ2-3; D not resolved. CDR3 length equals 16 residues. Germline CDR1 reads DFQATT; CDR2 reads SNEGSKA (reference sequence). V gave up 1 base and J gave up 1 base, with 15 bases separating them.

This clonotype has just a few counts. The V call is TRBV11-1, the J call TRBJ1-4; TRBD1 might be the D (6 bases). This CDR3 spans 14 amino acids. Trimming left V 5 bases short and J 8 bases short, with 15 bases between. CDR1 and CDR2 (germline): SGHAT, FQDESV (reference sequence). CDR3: CASSRTDSEEKLFF. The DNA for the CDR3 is TGTGCCAGCAGCCGAACGGACAGTGAAGAAAAACTGTTTTTT.

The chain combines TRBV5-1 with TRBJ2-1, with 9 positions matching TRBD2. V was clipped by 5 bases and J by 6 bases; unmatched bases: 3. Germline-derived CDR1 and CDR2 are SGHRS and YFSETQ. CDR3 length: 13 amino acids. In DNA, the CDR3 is TGCGCCAGCAGTACTAGCGGGTCCAATGAGCAGTTCTTC. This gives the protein CASSTSGSNEQFF. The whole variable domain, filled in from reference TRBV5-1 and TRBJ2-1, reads KAGVTQTPRYLIKTRGQQVTLSCSPISGHRSVSWYQQTPGQGLQFLFEYFSETQRNKGNFPGRFSGRQFSNSRSEMNVSTLELGDSALYLCASSTSGSNEQFFGPGTRLTVL.

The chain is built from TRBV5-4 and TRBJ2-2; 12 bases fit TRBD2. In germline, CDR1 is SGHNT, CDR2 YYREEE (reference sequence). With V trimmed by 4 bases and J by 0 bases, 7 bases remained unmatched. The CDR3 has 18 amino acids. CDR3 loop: CASSPLRLAGANTGELFF. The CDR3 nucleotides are TGTGCCAGCAGCCCCCTTAGACTAGCGGGAGCGAACACCGGGGAGCTGTTTTTT.

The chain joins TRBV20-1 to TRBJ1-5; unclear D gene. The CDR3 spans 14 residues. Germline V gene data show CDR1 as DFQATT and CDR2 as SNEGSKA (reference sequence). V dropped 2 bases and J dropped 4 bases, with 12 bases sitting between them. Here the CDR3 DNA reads TGCAGTGCTAGAAACCCGGGCAGTAATCAGCCCCAGCATTTT. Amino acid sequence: CSARNPGSNQPQHF.

Here the CDR3 reads CSATSGTSGSGGGEQYF. The DNA of the CDR3 is TGCAGTGCGACCTCCGGGACTAGCGGGAGTGGCGGGGGCGAGCAGTACTTC. The V gene is TRBV20-1, the J gene TRBJ2-7, with 14 bases aligning to TRBD2. This CDR3 region has 17 residues. Per germline, CDR1 DFQATT and CDR2 SNEGSKA (reference sequence). V lost 6 bases to trimming and J lost 6 bases; unmatched junction nucleotides: 16.

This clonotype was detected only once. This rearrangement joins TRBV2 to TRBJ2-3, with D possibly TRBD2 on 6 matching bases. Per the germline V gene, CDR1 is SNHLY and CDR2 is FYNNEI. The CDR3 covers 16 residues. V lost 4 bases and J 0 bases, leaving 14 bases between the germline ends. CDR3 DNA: TGTGCCAGCAGTGCTATATGGCGGGGTAGCACAGATACGCAGTATTTT. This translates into CASSAIWRGSTDTQYF.

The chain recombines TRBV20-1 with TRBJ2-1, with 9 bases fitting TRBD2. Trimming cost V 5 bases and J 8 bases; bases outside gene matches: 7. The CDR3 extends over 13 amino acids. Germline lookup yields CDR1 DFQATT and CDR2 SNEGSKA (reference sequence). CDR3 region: CSAEGGRADEQFF. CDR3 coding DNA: TGCAGTGCTGAGGGCGGGAGGGCCGATGAGCAGTTCTTC.

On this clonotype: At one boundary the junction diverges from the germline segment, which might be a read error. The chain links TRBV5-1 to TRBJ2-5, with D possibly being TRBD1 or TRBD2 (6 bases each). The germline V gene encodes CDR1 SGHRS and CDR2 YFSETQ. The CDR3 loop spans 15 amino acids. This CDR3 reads CASGFRGTNQETQYF. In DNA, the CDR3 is TGCGCCAGCGGCTTTCGGGGGACAAACCAAGAGACCCAGTACTTC. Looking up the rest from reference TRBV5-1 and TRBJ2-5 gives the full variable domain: KAGVTQTPRYLIKTRGQQVTLSCSPISGHRSVSWYQQTPGQGLQFLFEYFSETQRNKGNFPGRFSGRQFSNSRSEMNVSTLELGDSALYLCASGFRGTNQETQYFGPGTRLLVL.

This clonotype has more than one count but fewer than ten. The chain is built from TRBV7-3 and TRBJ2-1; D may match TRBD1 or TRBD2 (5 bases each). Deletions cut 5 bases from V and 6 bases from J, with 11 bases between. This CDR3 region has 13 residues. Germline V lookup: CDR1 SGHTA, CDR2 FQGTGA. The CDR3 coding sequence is TGTGCCAGCAGCCCGGGTGGGGGCAATGAGCAGTTCTTC. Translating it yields CASSPGGGNEQFF.

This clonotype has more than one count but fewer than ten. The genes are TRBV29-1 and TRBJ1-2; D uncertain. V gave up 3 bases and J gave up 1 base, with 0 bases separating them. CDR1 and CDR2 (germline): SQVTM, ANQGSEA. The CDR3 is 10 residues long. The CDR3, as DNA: TGCAGCGTTGATAACTATGGCTACACCTTC. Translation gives CSVDNYGYTF.

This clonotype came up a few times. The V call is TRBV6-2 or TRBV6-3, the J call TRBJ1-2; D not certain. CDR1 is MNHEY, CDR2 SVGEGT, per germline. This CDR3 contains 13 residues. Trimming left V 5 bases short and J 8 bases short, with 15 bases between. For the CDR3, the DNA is TGTGCCAGCAGTCTCCCGTCGGCTTGGGGCTACACCTTC. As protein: CASSLPSAWGYTF.